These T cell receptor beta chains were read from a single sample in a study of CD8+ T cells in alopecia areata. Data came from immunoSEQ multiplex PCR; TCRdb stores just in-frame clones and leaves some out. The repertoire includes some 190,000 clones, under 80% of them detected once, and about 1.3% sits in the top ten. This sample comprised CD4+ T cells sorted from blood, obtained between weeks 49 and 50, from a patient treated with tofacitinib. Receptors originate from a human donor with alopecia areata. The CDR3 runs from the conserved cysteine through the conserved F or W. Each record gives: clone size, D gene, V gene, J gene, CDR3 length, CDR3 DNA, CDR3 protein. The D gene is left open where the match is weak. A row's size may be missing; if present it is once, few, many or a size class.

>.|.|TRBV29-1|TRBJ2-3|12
TGCAGCGTGGACACAGGGACAGATACGCAGTATTTT
CSVDTGTDTQYF
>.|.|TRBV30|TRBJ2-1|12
TGTGCCTGGACCCGAGGAGGGGGTGAGCAGTTCTTC
CAWTRGGGEQFF
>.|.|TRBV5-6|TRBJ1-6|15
TGTGCCAGCAGCCCTAACGGGGGGCTCAATTCACCCCTCCACTTT
CASSPNGGLNSPLHF
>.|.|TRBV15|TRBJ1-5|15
TGTGCCACCAGCAGAGCGGGTCAGGACAATCAGCCCCAGCATTTT
CATSRAGQDNQPQHF
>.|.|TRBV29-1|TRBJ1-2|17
TGCAGCGTTGAAGATCACCGCTTACAGGGAGAGAACTATGGCTACACCTTC
CSVEDHRLQGENYGYTF
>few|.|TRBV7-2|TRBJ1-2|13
TGTGCCAGCAGCTTGAAGCCCCGGGATGGCTACACCTTC
CASSLKPRDGYTF
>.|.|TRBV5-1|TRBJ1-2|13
TGCGCCAGCAGCTTCGGGGGCGACGATGGCTACACCTTC
CASSFGGDDGYTF
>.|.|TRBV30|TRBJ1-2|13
TGTGCCTGGAGTGTACCGGGAGGCTATGGCTACACCTTC
CAWSVPGGYGYTF
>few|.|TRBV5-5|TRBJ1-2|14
TGTGCCAGCAACCCAACAGGGCCCAACTATGGCTACACCTTC
CASNPTGPNYGYTF
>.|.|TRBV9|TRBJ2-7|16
TGTGCCAGCAGCGAAGGTTGGGGGTCAACCTCCTACGAGCAGTACTTC
CASSEGWGSTSYEQYF
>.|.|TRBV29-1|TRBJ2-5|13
TGCAGCGTGATGGGCAGGGCCTCTGAGACCCAGTACTTC
CSVMGRASETQYF
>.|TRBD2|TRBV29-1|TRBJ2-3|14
TGCAGCGTTCCTCTGGCGGGGGGGCGAGATACGCAGTATTTT
CSVPLAGGRDTQYF
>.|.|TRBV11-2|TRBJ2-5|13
TGTGCCAGCAGCTTCAACACCCAAGAGACCCAGTACTTC
CASSFNTQETQYF
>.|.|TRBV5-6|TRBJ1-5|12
TGTGCCAGCAGCTTGCGCGGCCTGCCCCAGCATTTT
CASSLRGLPQHF
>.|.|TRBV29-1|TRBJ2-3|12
TGCAGCGTTGGGGATTACACAGATACGCAGTATTTT
CSVGDYTDTQYF
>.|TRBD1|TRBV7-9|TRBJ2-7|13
TGTGCCAGCAGCTTCTCATCCAGCGTGGACAGGACTTTC
CASSFSSSVDRTF
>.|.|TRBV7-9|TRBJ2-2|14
TGTGCCAGCACCCTAATGGCTAACACCGGGGAGCTGTTTTTT
CASTLMANTGELFF
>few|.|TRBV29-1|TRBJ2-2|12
TGCAGCGTCCGGGGGCCTAACGGGGAGCTGTTTTTT
CSVRGPNGELFF
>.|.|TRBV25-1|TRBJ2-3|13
TGTGCCAGCAGTGAATCGCCCTCGGATACGCAGTATTTT
CASSESPSDTQYF
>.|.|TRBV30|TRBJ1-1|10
TGTGCCTGGAGTGCCCTAGAAGCTTTCTTT
CAWSALEAFF
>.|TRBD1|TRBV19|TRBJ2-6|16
TGTGCCAGCCTACGAAGGGGACAGGGTAGAGGTGACGTCCTGACTTTC
CASLRRGQGRGDVLTF
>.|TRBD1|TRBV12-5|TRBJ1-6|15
TGTGCTAGTGGTTTGCGGACAGGTGACAATTCACCCCTCCACTTT
CASGLRTGDNSPLHF
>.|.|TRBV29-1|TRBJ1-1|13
TGCAGCGTTGAAAAGGGGTCGAACACTGAAGCTTTCTTT
CSVEKGSNTEAFF
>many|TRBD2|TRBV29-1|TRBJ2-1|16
TGCAGCGTTGAAGATCCGATAGCGGGCTCCTACAATGAGCAGTTCTTC
CSVEDPIAGSYNEQFF
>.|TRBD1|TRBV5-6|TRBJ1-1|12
TGTGCCAGCAGCGCGGACAGGGTGGTGGCTTTCTTT
CASSADRVVAFF
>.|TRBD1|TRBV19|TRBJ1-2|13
TGTGCCAGTCAGGACAGGGTGGGAGATGGCTACACCTTC
CASQDRVGDGYTF
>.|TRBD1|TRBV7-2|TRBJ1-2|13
TGTGCCAGCAGCCCGGGACAGAACTATGGCTACACCTTC
CASSPGQNYGYTF
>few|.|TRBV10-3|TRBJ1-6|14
TGTGCCATCAGTGATGGTGTGGCTAATTCACCCCTCCACTTT
CAISDGVANSPLHF
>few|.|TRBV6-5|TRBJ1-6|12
TGTGCCAGCAGCTCCGGTGGTTCACCCCTCCACTTT
CASSSGGSPLHF
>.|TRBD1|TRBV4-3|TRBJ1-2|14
TGCGCCAGCAGCTTATCGGACAGGGACTATGGCTACACCTTC
CASSLSDRDYGYTF
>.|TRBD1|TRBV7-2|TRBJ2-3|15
TGTGCCAGCAGCGTCGACAGGGTAGGAACAGATACGCAGTATTTT
CASSVDRVGTDTQYF
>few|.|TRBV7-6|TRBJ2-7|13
TGTGCCAGCAGCTTAGAACTGACTGGAGAGCAGTACTTC
CASSLELTGEQYF
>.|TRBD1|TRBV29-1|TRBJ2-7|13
TGCAGCGTTGGACAGGGGGAAGCCTACGAGCAGTACTTC
CSVGQGEAYEQYF